The present TCR beta chain was sequenced within a study of cytomegalovirus exposure and HLA in healthy donors. Study observations and caveats: A later analysis showed that HLA-associated TCR beta chains had undergone more clonal expansion than equally common others. Later genetic work tied a missense DCLRE1C variant to beta-chain V and J trimming.

A note on this clone: What it recognizes is unknown.

Germline V gene data show CDR1 as MNHNS and CDR2 as SASEGT. The CDR3 loop spans 16 amino acids. J was trimmed by 5 bases and V by 0 bases; bases with no gene match: 9. The PCR employed 60 Vbeta primers together with 13 Jbeta primers. Profiling relied on immunoSEQ multiplex PCR, and the TCRdb table lists in-frame clones only, not all of them. The sample lists about 120,000 clones; around two thirds were seen once. The clonotype comes from a human donor in good health. The chain is built from TRBV6-1 and TRBJ2-7; the match to TRBD1 covers 8 bases. Sequences were obtained from PBMCs. The CDR3: CASSEALGQGGDEQYF. CDR3 bases: TGTGCCAGCAGTGAAGCGCTCGGACAGGGTGGGGACGAGCAGTACTTC.